The 12 T cell receptor beta chains given below trace back to one sample, sequenced in a study of CD8 T cells in Susac syndrome. Reverse transcription of about 0.5 to 1 ug RNA was carried out with random hexamers. TCRdb redid the calling of the immunoSEQ multiplex PCR reads with MiXCR, one entry per CDR3 protein. The data hold 400,000 or so distinct CDR3 sequences, with more than 80% observed a single time. Sequencing input: CD8+ T cells from PBMCs. The receptors were gathered from a human donor with multiple sclerosis.

This chain's CDR3 is CASRLAGGGEQYF. As DNA, the CDR3 is TGTGCCAGCAGACTAGCGGGAGGGGGCGAGCAGTACTTC. This chain connects TRBV6-5 to TRBJ2-7; 13 nucleotides match TRBD2. The CDR3 runs to 13 residues. CDR1 and CDR2 from the germline V gene are MNHEY and SVGAGI. V shed 6 bases, J shed 6 bases, and the junction held 2 bases outside the gene matches.

CDR3 coding DNA: TGTGCCAGCAGGGTCGGCTCCAACACTGAAGCTTTCTTT. This encodes CASRVGSNTEAFF. V is TRBV12-3 or TRBV12-4 and J is TRBJ1-1; D is uncertain. V was cut by 6 bases and J by 2 bases, with 10 bases left in between. The CDR3 runs 13 residues.

V and J are TRBV29-1 and TRBJ1-1; D may be TRBD1 (5 bases). Germline lookup yields CDR1 SQVTM and CDR2 ANQGSEA. V lost 6 bases and J 3 bases, leaving 11 bases between the germline ends. The CDR3 is made up of 12 amino acids. The CDR3 DNA follows: TGCAGCGTCCAAGAAGGGGACACTGAAGCTTTCTTT. It translates to CSVQEGDTEAFF.

This clonotype has only one observation. This chain links TRBV20-1 with TRBJ2-3; perhaps TRBD2 as D (5 bases). CDR3 length equals 18 residues. The V end lost 3 bases, the J end lost 2 bases, and 24 bases lay between the germline ends. Germline CDR1 DFQATT, CDR2 SNEGSKA (reference sequence). DNA of the CDR3: TGCAGTGCTAGGACCCCGTCGGACTCTACTATCCTCACAGATACGCAGTATTTT. It yields the protein CSARTPSDSTILTDTQYF.

The J gene is TRBJ2-4, the V gene TRBV10-3, with 11 bases fitting TRBD1. The germline CDR1 and CDR2 sequences are ENHRY and SYGVKD. The CDR3 is 17 amino acids. After removal of 6 bases from V and 0 bases from J, the junction contained 7 bases not matched to a gene. DNA of the CDR3: TGTGCCATCAGCGTGGGACAGGGGGAAGGAGCCAAAAACATTCAGTACTTC. This translates into CAISVGQGEGAKNIQYF.

The chain has TRBV6-4 and TRBJ1-2; D might be TRBD1 (5 bases). V gave up 3 bases and J gave up 2 bases, with 10 bases separating them. Per germline, CDR1 MRHNA and CDR2 SNTAGT. The CDR3 sequence is 14 residues long. CDR3 DNA sequence: TGTGCCAGCAGTGAGAGGTCAGGGAACTATGGCTACACCTTC. Residues: CASSERSGNYGYTF.

This clonotype was found a few times. This rearrangement joins TRBV5-5 to TRBJ2-7; D is ambiguous. V lost 2 bases, J lost 7 bases, and 16 bases lay in between. The germline gives CDR1 SGHKS, CDR2 YYEKEE (reference sequence). This CDR3 is built from 14 residues. In DNA, the CDR3 is TGTGCCAGCAGCTTTGACGACAAACCTCTTGAGCAGTACTTC. Translation gives CASSFDDKPLEQYF.

This sequence joins TRBV4-1 and TRBJ1-2; tentatively, D is TRBD1 (6 bases). CDR1 is MGHRA and CDR2 is YSYEKL in the germline V gene. The CDR3 is 16 amino acids. The V and J ends lost 4 bases and 4 bases respectively, with 19 bases between them. The CDR3 is CASSPEARGSSYGYTF. The CDR3 DNA follows: TGCGCCAGCAGCCCGGAGGCCAGGGGCTCTAGCTATGGCTACACCTTC.

This chain links TRBV25-1 with TRBJ2-1; D may be TRBD1 or TRBD2 (5 bases each). In germline, CDR1 is MGHDK, CDR2 SYGVNS. The CDR3 length is 15 residues. Trimming removed 7 bases from V and 2 bases from J, with 15 bases in between. CDR3 sequence: CASTGVTATYNEQFF. The CDR3 DNA is TGTGCCAGCACCGGGGTGACAGCTACCTACAATGAGCAGTTCTTC.

This chain connects TRBV3-1 to TRBJ2-3; 13 positions match TRBD2. The CDR3 sequence is 18 residues long. Germline CDR1 LGHDT, CDR2 YNNKEL (reference sequence). J gave up 2 bases and V 4 bases, and 9 bases lay outside the gene matches. CDR3 sequence: CASSRPPGLAGSTDTQYF. CDR3 coding DNA: TGTGCCAGCAGCCGCCCCCCGGGACTAGCGGGGTCCACAGATACGCAGTATTTT.

The genes are TRBV27 and TRBJ1-5; D not resolved. The ends were cut back, 1 base at V and 4 bases at J, with 8 bases in the middle. Germline-derived CDR1 and CDR2 are MNHEY and SMNVEV (reference sequence). This CDR3 has 14 residues. The CDR3 DNA reads TGTGCCAGCAGTTTATGGGGTGCTAATCAGCCCCAGCATTTT. Translated, it gives CASSLWGANQPQHF.

In this sample, this clonotype turned up once. The chain employs TRBV28 and TRBJ1-1, with 11 bases matching TRBD1. V lost 3 bases and J lost 1; bases outside the gene matches: 10. Germline CDR1 and CDR2: MDHEN and SYDVKM. This CDR3 is 18 amino acids long. CDR3 sequence: CASSFLVRTGGANTEAFF. The CDR3 DNA reads TGTGCCAGCAGTTTCCTCGTCAGGACAGGGGGCGCGAACACTGAAGCTTTCTTT.